This T cell receptor (beta chain) was identified in a study of T cells in Graves' hyperthyroidism and ophthalmopathy. Study in general: The authors collected peripheral blood at initial diagnosis, before any treatment.

This clonotype appeared a few times. RNA transcripts served as the template for amplifying TCR beta CDR3 regions. TCR CDR3 underwent first-round RT-PCR with the HTBI primer set. TCRdb fed the multiplex PCR reads into MiXCR, producing one record per CDR3 protein. The sample includes about 520,000 distinct CDR3 sequences, less than 25% of them seen just once. Trimming took 3 bases from V and 6 from J, leaving 11 bases between them. This CDR3 contains 13 residues. The sequence derives from a woman younger than 45 with Graves' ophthalmopathy. The chain employs TRBV12-3 or TRBV12-4 and TRBJ2-5; TRBD1 or TRBD2 may be the D gene (5 bases each). Sequenced input: blood. The CDR3 coding sequence is TGTGCCAGCAGTTTTGGGGGATTGAAGACCCAGTACTTC. Residues: CASSFGGLKTQYF.